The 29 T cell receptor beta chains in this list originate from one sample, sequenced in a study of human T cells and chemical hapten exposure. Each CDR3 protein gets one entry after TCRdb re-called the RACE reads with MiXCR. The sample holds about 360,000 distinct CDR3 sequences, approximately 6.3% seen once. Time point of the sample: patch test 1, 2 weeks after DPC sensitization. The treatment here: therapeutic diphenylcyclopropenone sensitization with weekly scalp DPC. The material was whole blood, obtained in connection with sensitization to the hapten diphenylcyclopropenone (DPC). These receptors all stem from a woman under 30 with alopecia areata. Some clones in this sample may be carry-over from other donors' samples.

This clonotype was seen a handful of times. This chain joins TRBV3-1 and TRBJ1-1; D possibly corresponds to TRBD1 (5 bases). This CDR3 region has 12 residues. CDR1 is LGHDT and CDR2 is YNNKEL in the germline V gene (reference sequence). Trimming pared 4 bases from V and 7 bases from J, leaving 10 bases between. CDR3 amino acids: CASSRGVGEAFF. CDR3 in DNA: TGTGCCAGCAGCCGAGGGGTCGGTGAAGCTTTCTTT. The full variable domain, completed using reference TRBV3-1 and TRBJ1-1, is DTAVSQTPKYLVTQMGNDKSIKCEQNLGHDTMYWYKQDSKKFLKIMFSYNNKELIINETVPNRFSPKSPDKAHLNLHINSLELGDSAVYFCASSRGVGEAFFGQGTRLTVV.

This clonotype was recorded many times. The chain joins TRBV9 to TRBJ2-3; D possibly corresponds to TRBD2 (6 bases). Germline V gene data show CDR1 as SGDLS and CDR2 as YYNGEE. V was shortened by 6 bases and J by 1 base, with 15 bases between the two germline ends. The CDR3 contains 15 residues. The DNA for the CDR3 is TGTGCCAGCAACCGTGGTCCGGGGGGCACAGATACGCAGTATTTT. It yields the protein CASNRGPGGTDTQYF.

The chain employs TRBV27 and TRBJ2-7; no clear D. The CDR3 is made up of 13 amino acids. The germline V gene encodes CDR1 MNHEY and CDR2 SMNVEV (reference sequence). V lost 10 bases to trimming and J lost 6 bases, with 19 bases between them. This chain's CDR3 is CATSPWVGREQYF. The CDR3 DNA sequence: TGTGCCACCAGCCCGTGGGTAGGGCGCGAGCAGTACTTC.

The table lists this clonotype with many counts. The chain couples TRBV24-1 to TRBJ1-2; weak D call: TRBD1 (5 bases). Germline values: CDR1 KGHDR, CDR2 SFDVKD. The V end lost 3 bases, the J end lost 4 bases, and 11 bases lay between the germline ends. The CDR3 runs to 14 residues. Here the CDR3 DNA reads TGTGCCACCAGTGATGCCGACAGATTCTATGGCTACACCTTC. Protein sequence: CATSDADRFYGYTF.

As DNA, the CDR3 is TGTGCCAGCAGCCAAGACCCCCAGGGGTCGGTTGATCAGCCCCAGCATTTT. Protein: CASSQDPQGSVDQPQHF. V gene TRBV4-2 combines with J gene TRBJ1-5; weak D call: TRBD1 (6 bases). V was cut by 0 bases and J by 5 bases, with 17 bases left in between. The CDR3 consists of 17 residues. Germline CDR1 is LGHNA and CDR2 is YNFKEQ.

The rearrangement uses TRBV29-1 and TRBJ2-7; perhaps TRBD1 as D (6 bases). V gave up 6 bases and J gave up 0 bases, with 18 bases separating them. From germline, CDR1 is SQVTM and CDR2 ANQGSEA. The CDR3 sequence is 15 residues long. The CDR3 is CSVRLGDRPSYEQYF. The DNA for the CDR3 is TGCAGCGTACGTTTGGGAGACAGGCCCTCCTACGAGCAGTACTTC.

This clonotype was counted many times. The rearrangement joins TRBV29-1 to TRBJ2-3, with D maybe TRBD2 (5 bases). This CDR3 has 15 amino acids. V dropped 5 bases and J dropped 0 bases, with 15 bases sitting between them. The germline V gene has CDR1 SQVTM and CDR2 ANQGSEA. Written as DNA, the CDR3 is TGCAGCGTTAGAGGGTTTACCTCTAGCACAGATACGCAGTATTTT. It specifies CSVRGFTSSTDTQYF.

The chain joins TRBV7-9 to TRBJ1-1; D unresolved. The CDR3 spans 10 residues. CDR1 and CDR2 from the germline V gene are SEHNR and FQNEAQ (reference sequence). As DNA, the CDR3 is TGTCCCAAACCGAGCGAGGAGGCTTTCTTT. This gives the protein CPKPSEEAFF.

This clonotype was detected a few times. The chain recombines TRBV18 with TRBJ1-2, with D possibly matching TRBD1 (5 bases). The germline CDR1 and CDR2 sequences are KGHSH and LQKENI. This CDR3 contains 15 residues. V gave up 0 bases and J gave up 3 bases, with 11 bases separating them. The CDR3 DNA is TGTGCCAGCTCACCACCCGCGGGGACTGACTATGGCTACACCTTC. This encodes CASSPPAGTDYGYTF.

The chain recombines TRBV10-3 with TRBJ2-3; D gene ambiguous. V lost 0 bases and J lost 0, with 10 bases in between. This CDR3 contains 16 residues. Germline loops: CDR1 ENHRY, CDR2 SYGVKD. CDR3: CAISESLTVSTDTQYF. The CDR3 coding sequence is TGTGCCATCAGTGAGTCTCTAACAGTTAGCACAGATACGCAGTATTTT.

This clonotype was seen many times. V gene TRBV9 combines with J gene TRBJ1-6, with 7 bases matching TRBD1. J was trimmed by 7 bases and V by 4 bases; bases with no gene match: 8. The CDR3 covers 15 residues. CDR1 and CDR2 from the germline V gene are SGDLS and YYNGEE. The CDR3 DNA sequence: TGTGCCAGCAGCCTAAGTCAGGGGGGAAATTCACCCCTCCACTTT. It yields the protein CASSLSQGGNSPLHF.

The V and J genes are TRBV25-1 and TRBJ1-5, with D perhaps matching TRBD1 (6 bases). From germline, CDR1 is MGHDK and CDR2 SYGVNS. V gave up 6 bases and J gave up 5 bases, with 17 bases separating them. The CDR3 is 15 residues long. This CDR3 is CASRSGGQGHQPQHF. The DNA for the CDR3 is TGTGCCAGCAGGAGTGGGGGGCAGGGACATCAGCCCCAGCATTTT.

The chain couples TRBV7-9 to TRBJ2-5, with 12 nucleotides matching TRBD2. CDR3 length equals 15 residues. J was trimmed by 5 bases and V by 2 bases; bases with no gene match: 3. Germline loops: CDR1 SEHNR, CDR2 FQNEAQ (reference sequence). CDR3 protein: CASSLLAGGSETQYF. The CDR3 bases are TGTGCCAGCAGCTTACTAGCGGGGGGGTCTGAGACCCAGTACTTC. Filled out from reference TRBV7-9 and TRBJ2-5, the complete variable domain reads DTGVSQNPRHKITKRGQNVTFRCDPISEHNRLYWYRQTLGQGPEFLTYFQNEAQLEKSRLLSDRFSAERPKGSFSTLEIQRTEQGDSAMYLCASSLLAGGSETQYFGPGTRLLVL.

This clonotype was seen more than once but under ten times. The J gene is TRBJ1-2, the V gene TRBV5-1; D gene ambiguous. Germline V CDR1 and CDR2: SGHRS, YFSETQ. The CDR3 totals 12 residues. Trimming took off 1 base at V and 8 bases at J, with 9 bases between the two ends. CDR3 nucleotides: TGCGCCAGCAGCTTGCTATTTGAGGGCTACACCTTC. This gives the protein CASSLLFEGYTF.

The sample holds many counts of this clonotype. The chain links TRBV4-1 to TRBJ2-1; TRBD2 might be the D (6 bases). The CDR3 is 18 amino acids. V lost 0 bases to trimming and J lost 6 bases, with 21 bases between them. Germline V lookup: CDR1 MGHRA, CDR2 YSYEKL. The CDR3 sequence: CASSQEGTRLMGGNEQFF. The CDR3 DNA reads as TGCGCCAGCAGCCAAGAGGGGACCCGCTTGATGGGGGGCAATGAGCAGTTCTTC.

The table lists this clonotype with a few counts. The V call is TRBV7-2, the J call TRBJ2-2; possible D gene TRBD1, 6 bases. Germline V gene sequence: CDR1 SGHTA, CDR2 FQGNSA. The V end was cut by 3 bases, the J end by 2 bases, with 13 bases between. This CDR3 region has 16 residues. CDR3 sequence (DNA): TGTGCCAGCAGCTTGCAAGGGACACCTAACACCGGGGAGCTGTTTTTT. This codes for CASSLQGTPNTGELFF.

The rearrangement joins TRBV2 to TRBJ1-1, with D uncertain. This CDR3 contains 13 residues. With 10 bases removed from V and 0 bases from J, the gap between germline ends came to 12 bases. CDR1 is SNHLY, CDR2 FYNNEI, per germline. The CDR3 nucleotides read TGTGCCACCCACGGGGAAATGAACACTGAAGCTTTCTTT. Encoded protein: CATHGEMNTEAFF.

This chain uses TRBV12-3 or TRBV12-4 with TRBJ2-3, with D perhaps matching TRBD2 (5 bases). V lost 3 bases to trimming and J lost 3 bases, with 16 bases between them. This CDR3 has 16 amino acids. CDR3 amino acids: CASSLEVRLRTDTQYF. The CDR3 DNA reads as TGTGCCAGCAGTTTGGAGGTCAGACTAAGGACAGATACGCAGTATTTT.

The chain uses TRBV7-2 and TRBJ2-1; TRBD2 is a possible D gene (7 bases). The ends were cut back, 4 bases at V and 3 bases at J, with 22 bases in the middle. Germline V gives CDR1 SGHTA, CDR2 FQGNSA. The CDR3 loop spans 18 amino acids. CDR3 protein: CASSSPERAGASYNEQFF. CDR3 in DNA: TGTGCCAGCAGCTCCCCCGAACGGGCGGGGGCCAGCTACAATGAGCAGTTCTTC.

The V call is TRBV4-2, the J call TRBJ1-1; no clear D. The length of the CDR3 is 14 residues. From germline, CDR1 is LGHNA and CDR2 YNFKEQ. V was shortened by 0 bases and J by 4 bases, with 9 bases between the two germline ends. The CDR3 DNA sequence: TGTGCCAGCAGCCAAGATCAATGGGGCACTGAAGCTTTCTTT. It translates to CASSQDQWGTEAFF.

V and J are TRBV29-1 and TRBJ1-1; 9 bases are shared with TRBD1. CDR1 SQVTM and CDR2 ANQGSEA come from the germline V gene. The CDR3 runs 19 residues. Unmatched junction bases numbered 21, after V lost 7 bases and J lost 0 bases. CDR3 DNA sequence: TGCAGCGCTGAGGGTAGACCCGGGACAGGGCTTTATCTGAACACTGAAGCTTTCTTT. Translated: CSAEGRPGTGLYLNTEAFF.

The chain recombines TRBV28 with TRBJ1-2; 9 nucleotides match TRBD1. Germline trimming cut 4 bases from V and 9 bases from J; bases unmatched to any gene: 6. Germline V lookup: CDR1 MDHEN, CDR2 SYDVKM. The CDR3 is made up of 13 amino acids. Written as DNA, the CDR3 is TGTGCCAGCAGTTCCGGACAGGGGCAACGCTACACCTTC. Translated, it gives CASSSGQGQRYTF.

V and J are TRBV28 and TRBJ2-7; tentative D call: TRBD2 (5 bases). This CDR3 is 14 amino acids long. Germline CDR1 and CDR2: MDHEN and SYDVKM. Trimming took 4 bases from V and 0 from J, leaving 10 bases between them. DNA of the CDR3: TGTGCCAGCAGTTCCGGGGAGAGCTCCTACGAGCAGTACTTC. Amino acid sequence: CASSSGESSYEQYF.

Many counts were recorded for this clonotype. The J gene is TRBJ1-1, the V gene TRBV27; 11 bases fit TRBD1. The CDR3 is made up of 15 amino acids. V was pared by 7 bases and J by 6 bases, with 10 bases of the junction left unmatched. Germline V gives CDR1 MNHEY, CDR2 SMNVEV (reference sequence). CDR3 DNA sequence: TGTGCCAGCATCTCGTGGACAGGGGGCCTCGCTGAAGCTTTCTTT. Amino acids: CASISWTGGLAEAFF.

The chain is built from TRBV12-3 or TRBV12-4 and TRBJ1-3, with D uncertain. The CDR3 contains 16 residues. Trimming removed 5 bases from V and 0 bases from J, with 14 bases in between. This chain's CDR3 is CASSEGLLASGNTIYF. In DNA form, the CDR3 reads TGTGCCAGCAGTGAGGGCCTGTTAGCCTCTGGAAACACCATATATTTT.

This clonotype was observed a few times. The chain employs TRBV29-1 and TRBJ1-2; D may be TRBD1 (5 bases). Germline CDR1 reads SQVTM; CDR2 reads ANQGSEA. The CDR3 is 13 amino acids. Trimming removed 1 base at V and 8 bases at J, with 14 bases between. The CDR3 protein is CSVEVSGAQGYTF. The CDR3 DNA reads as TGCAGCGTTGAAGTATCCGGGGCTCAGGGCTACACCTTC.

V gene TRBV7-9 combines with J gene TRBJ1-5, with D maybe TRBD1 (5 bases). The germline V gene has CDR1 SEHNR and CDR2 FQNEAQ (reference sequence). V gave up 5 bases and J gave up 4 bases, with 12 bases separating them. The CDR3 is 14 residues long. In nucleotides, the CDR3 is TGTGCCAGCAGCCCCCCCGGGACTAATCAGCCCCAGCATTTT. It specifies CASSPPGTNQPQHF.

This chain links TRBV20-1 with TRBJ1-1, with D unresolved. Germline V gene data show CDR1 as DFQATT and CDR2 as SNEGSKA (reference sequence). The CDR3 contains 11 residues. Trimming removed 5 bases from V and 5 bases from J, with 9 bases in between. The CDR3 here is CSAYGDTEAFF. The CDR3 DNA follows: TGCAGTGCTTACGGGGATACTGAAGCTTTCTTT.

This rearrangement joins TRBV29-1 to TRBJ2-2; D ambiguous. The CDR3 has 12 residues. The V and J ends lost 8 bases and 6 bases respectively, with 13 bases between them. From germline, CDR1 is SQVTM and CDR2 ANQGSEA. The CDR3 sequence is CSFQDNAGELFF. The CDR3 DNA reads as TGCAGCTTTCAAGATAACGCCGGGGAGCTGTTTTTT.